This T cell receptor (beta chain) stems from a study of blood T cells in healthy people across ages. Overall study findings and caveats: From one million sequenced T cells, diversity estimates were lower bounds. Unsorted PBMC input precluded a conclusive naive versus antigen-experienced comparison.

The authors extracted at least 5.5 micrograms of total RNA per sample. To note about this clonotype: Antigen: not known. At one of its ends the junction is not consistent with the germline gene, which may arise from a read error.

CDR1 is DFQATT and CDR2 is SNEGSKA in the germline V gene (reference sequence). The CDR3 sequence is 15 residues long. Primers used in a second PCR of about 7 to 12 cycles were a sample-barcoded 5' primer and a J-beta primer mix. Individual samples furnished no less than 2.5 million CDR3-containing paired-end reads apiece. Using its own MiXCR run on the 5' RACE reads, TCRdb lists one record per CDR3 protein. This sample yields about 640,000 distinct CDR3 sequences, of which under 70% are seen a single time; about two fifths belongs to the top ten. The specimen was blood. This rearrangement joins TRBV20-1 to TRBJ2-5; D is perhaps TRBD2 (5 bases). The assigned J gene may be wrong: the sequence end matches TRBJ2-7 better. The sequence was collected from a man in his 60s in good health. CDR3 nucleotide sequence: TGCTGTGCTAGGCCCGCGGGCACGGTCCCCTACGAGCAGTACTTC. It is translated as CCARPAGTVPYEQYF.